This T cell receptor (beta chain) is drawn from a study of T cell responses to AZD1222 COVID-19 vaccine. Whole-study context: Second-dose timings of about 4 or about 12 weeks were pooled.

This CDR3 is 12 amino acids long. Germline V lookup: CDR1 MNHEY, CDR2 SVGAGI. The V and J ends lost 8 bases and 8 bases respectively, with 13 bases between them. Regarding the study as a whole: It should be noted that donors were predominantly white British and more often female, and clonal diversity was possibly underestimated.

The protocol was immunoSEQ multiplex PCR, while the TCRdb copy is restricted to in-frame clones and leaves out a portion. This table holds about 98,000 clones, 88% found once. Concerning this clone: Its antigen remains unknown.

V and J are TRBV6-5 and TRBJ2-1; no firm D call. This material consisted of peripheral blood, taken on day 0 of AZD1222 vaccination. The TCR originated in an adult in good health. CDR3 nucleotides: TGTGCCAGCTCAATAGCCGGCGATGAGCAGTTCTTC. Its translation: CASSIAGDEQFF.